This T cell receptor (beta chain) was obtained from a study of blood T cell repertoires in COVID-19. Study-wide background: There were acute and convalescent COVID-19 samples, and they came from the United States, Italy and Spain. Sample material is recorded as cDNA or gDNA derived from T cells, B-cell-depleted T cells, or PBMCs.

Clones were sequenced by immunoSEQ multiplex PCR, and TCRdb holds only the in-frame ones, with some missing. The sample includes about 70,000 clones, nearly 80% of them seen just once. Germline V gives CDR1 SQVTM, CDR2 ANQGSEA. This CDR3 region has 13 residues. The V end was cut by 5 bases, the J end by 2 bases, with 12 bases between. The sequenced material came from peripheral blood. The chain carries TRBV29-1 and TRBJ1-2; TRBD1 is a possible D gene (5 bases). The sequence was obtained from a woman between 55 and 75 years old with acute or convalescent COVID-19. CDR3 protein: CSVFGGKNYGYTF. The DNA of the CDR3 is TGCAGCGTTTTTGGGGGGAAGAACTATGGCTACACCTTC.